This T cell receptor (beta chain) was retrieved from a study of metastatic and nonmetastatic thyroid tumors. About the study: Where malignant and benign thyroid patients were concerned, repertoires were compared across blood and tumor or nodule tissue.

Germline V gives CDR1 SGHAT, CDR2 FQDESV (reference sequence). V was pared by 1 base and J by 7 bases, with 15 bases of the junction left unmatched. This CDR3 has 18 residues. Overall study results and limits: Malignant tumors reportedly showed significantly higher TCR beta diversity than benign nodules in both blood and tumor.

This clone was counted at least ten times. Its antigen is undetermined. Each patient came to thyroid surgery without any prior treatment (of any kind). In the original workflow: Clinicopathological groups supplied CDR3 differences that were used to build a distant-metastasis classifier for papillary thyroid cancer. TCRdb re-analyzed the PCR reads using MiXCR. It is TCRdb's table, rather than the study itself, that gives the V and J calls and clone size. The sample shows 30,000 to 35,000 clones, approximately 19% of them seen only once. The chain is built from TRBV11-1 and TRBJ2-1, with 8 positions matching TRBD2. The receptor was isolated from a female donor with papillary thyroid cancer or a benign thyroid nodule (not recorded which). Some clones in this sample may be carry-over from other donors' samples. The sample consisted of blood. The CDR3 spells CASSLETSGTRFRNEQFF. CDR3 DNA sequence: TGTGCCAGCAGCTTAGAGACTTCCGGGACTAGGTTCAGAAATGAGCAGTTCTTC.